The T cell receptor beta chain described here comes from a study of identifying expanded T cells in peripheral blood. General study points: Over two and four weeks, about 15 and 18 clones changed, versus approximately 1.2 between replicates.

With regard to this clone: Its antigen is not identified.

This CDR3 spans 14 amino acids. Trimming took off 3 bases at V and 5 bases at J, with 13 bases between the two ends. Germline CDR1 SNHLY, CDR2 FYNNEI. Sequencing used immunoSEQ multiplex PCR; TCRdb keeps in-frame clones, though not all of them. The profile covers some 120,000 clones, with about 80% appearing a single time and over 3% taken by the ten largest. During the collection period, no donor immune events like infections were recorded. This chain connects TRBV2 to TRBJ2-5; the D gene could be TRBD1 or TRBD2 (5 bases each). The TCR sequence derives from a person aged 18 to 75 in good health. Specimen: blood. The CDR3 protein is CASSEDTWGETQYF. CDR3 nucleotide sequence: TGTGCCAGCAGTGAGGACACCTGGGGGGAGACCCAGTACTTC. Combining the CDR3 with reference TRBV2 and TRBJ2-5 gives the whole variable domain EPEVTQTPSHQVTQMGQEVILRCVPISNHLYFYWYRQILGQKVEFLVSFYNNEISEKSEIFDDQFSVERPDGSNFTLKIRSTKLEDSAMYFCASSEDTWGETQYFGPGTRLLVL.